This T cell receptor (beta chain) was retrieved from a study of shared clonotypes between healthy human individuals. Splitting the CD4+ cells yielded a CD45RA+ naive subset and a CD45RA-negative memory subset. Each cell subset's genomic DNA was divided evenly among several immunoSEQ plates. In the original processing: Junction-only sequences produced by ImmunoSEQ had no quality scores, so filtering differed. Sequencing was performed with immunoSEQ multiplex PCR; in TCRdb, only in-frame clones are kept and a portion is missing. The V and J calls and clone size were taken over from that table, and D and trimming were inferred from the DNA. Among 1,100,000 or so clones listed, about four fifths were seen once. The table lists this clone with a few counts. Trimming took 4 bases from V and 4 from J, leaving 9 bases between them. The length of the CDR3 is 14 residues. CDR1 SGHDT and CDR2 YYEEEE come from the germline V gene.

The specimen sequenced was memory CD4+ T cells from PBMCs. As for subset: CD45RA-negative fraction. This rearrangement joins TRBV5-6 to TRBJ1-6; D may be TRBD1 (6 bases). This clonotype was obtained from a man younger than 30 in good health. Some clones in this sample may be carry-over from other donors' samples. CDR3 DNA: TGTGCCAGCAGCCATGGACAGTATAATTCACCCCTCCACTTT. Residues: CASSHGQYNSPLHF.